The next 22 T cell receptor beta chains were all read from a single sample in a study of cytomegalovirus exposure and HLA in healthy donors. The PCR ran on 60 Vbeta and 13 Jbeta primers. TCRdb's table, derived via immunoSEQ multiplex PCR, lists solely in-frame clones and lacks some. The sample has 50,000 to 80,000 clones; under 85% are singletons. The sample was PBMCs. The source is a male donor in good health and CMV-seropositive.

The rearrangement uses TRBV27 and TRBJ1-2; D call uncertain. This CDR3 is built from 9 residues. Trimming stripped 7 bases from V and 7 bases from J, with 4 bases between. Germline V CDR1 and CDR2: MNHEY, SMNVEV (reference sequence). The CDR3 region has the DNA TGTGCCAGCAAGAGTGGCTACACCTTC. It specifies CASKSGYTF.

The genes are TRBV6-1 and TRBJ2-1; 7 nucleotides line up with TRBD2. V lost 2 bases and J lost 6; bases outside the gene matches: 10. Germline CDR1 MNHNS, CDR2 SASEGT. There are 16 residues in the CDR3. The CDR3 coding sequence is TGTGCCAGCAGTGAATGGCAAGCGGGGAACTCCAATGAGCAGTTCTTC. It encodes CASSEWQAGNSNEQFF.

This clone was counted only a few times. The rearrangement uses TRBV4-3 and TRBJ1-1, with a weak D call TRBD1 (5 bases). Germline V gene data show CDR1 as LGHNA and CDR2 as YSLEER. The V and J ends lost 2 bases and 0 bases respectively, with 10 bases between them. The CDR3 sequence is 15 residues long. CDR3 nucleotide sequence: TGCGCCAGCAGCCAACAGACAGTTCTGAACACTGAAGCTTTCTTT. Translated, it gives CASSQQTVLNTEAFF.

J is TRBJ2-1 and V is TRBV4-2, with 12 bases aligning to TRBD2. The V gene's germline CDR1 is LGHNA and CDR2 YNFKEQ. The CDR3 has 20 residues. J gave up 7 bases and V 4 bases, and 20 bases lay outside the gene matches. The CDR3: CASSLPPGTSGPAEWNEQFF. For the CDR3, the DNA is TGTGCCAGCAGCCTCCCCCCCGGGACTAGCGGGCCCGCCGAGTGGAATGAGCAGTTCTTC.

The J gene is TRBJ2-2, the V gene TRBV29-1; 12 bases align to TRBD2. J gave up 3 bases and V 7 bases, and 12 bases lay outside the gene matches. Germline CDR1 and CDR2: SQVTM and ANQGSEA. The CDR3 consists of 17 residues. In DNA, the CDR3 is TGCAGCGCTAGGACTAGCGGGGCCCCTCCGGACACCGGGGAGCTGTTTTTT. Protein product: CSARTSGAPPDTGELFF.

The chain links TRBV4-3 to TRBJ1-2, with D uncertain. The CDR3 covers 14 residues. The ends were cut back, 0 bases at V and 4 bases at J, with 9 bases in the middle. Germline CDR1 is LGHNA and CDR2 is YSLEER. The CDR3 reads CASSQDPRSYGYTF. The CDR3, as DNA: TGCGCCAGCAGCCAAGATCCCAGGTCCTATGGCTACACCTTC.

V is TRBV6-6 and J is TRBJ2-1, with TRBD2 matching 15 bases. The CDR3 runs to 16 residues. J lost 9 bases, V lost 4 bases, and 7 bases had no gene match. Germline CDR1 MNHNY, CDR2 SVGAGI (reference sequence). In nucleotides, the CDR3 is TGTGCCAGCAGTTCTAGGACTAGCGGGGGGGTCTCTGAGCAGTTCTTC. Its protein product is CASSSRTSGGVSEQFF.

The J gene is TRBJ1-6, the V gene TRBV19, with 9 nucleotides matching TRBD1. CDR1 and CDR2 (germline): LNHDA, SQIVND (reference sequence). V dropped 1 base and J dropped 6; count of bases not matched to a gene: 1. This CDR3 has 15 residues. The CDR3 sequence is CASSIGDRVNSPLHF. For the CDR3, the DNA is TGTGCCAGTAGTATAGGGGACAGGGTTAATTCACCCCTCCACTTT.

This sequence joins TRBV18 and TRBJ2-7, with D tentatively TRBD1 (5 bases). Germline assignment: CDR1 KGHSH and CDR2 LQKENI. Trimming removed 8 bases from V and 2 bases from J, with 13 bases in between. The CDR3 runs to 13 residues. The CDR3 bases are TGTGCCAGCACCCAACAGGTGACCTACGAGCAGTACTTC. Translated: CASTQQVTYEQYF.

This clone was observed a few times. The genes are TRBV30 and TRBJ1-2; D call uncertain. There are 14 residues in the CDR3. Germline loops: CDR1 GTSNPN, CDR2 SVGIG (reference sequence). V was cut by 1 base and J by 8 bases, with 17 bases left in between. CDR3 nucleotides: TGTGCCTGGAGTGCCTGGGGAGATGCGGAAGGCTACACCTTC. Protein sequence: CAWSAWGDAEGYTF.

This chain joins TRBV6-5 and TRBJ1-2; tentative D call: TRBD1 (5 bases). V lost 8 bases to trimming and J lost 6 bases, with 16 bases between them. Germline loops: CDR1 MNHEY, CDR2 SVGAGI. The CDR3 spans 13 residues. The CDR3 sequence: CASGRGRVNGYTF. CDR3 in DNA: TGTGCCAGCGGACGTGGCAGGGTGAATGGCTACACCTTC.

V usage is TRBV4-2 and J usage is TRBJ1-2, with D tentatively TRBD1 (6 bases). The germline V and J ends were trimmed by 0 bases and 8 bases, with 19 bases remaining between them. This CDR3 has 16 amino acids. Germline CDR1 is LGHNA and CDR2 is YNFKEQ. The CDR3 here is CASSQDQGLPRGGYTF. CDR3 coding DNA: TGTGCCAGCAGCCAAGATCAGGGGCTTCCAAGGGGAGGCTACACCTTC.

The J gene is TRBJ2-3, the V gene TRBV2; 10 bases match TRBD2. Germline V lookup: CDR1 SNHLY, CDR2 FYNNEI. The V gene end was trimmed by 8 bases and the J gene end by 7 bases; junction bases not matched to a gene: 3. The CDR3 runs 12 residues. For the CDR3, the DNA is TGTGCCAGCGGACTAGCGGAACATACGCAGTATTTT. Encoded protein: CASGLAEHTQYF.

The gene calls are TRBV29-1 and TRBJ2-3; the D gene is possibly TRBD1 (7 bases). V gave up 4 bases and J gave up 2 bases, with 13 bases separating them. Germline V gives CDR1 SQVTM, CDR2 ANQGSEA. The CDR3 covers 14 residues. The chain's CDR3 is CSVVGGQFTDTQYF. In nucleotides, the CDR3 is TGCAGCGTTGTGGGGGGACAGTTCACAGATACGCAGTATTTT.

This rearrangement joins TRBV29-1 to TRBJ2-7; 8 bases line up with TRBD1. This CDR3 spans 13 amino acids. Unmatched junction bases numbered 2, after V lost 4 bases and J lost 0 bases. The germline V gene encodes CDR1 SQVTM and CDR2 ANQGSEA. The CDR3 is CSVVGTGSYEQYF. The CDR3, as DNA: TGCAGCGTTGTTGGGACAGGCTCCTACGAGCAGTACTTC.

This clone was picked up a small number of times. CDR3 sequence reads: CASSPFQGGQPQHF. For the CDR3, the DNA is TGTGCCAGCAGCCCTTTCCAGGGTGGCCAGCCCCAGCATTTT. The V and J genes are TRBV27 and TRBJ1-5, with D possibly TRBD1 on 5 matching bases. The CDR3 contains 14 residues. The germline V gene encodes CDR1 MNHEY and CDR2 SMNVEV (reference sequence). V dropped 6 bases and J dropped 7 bases, with 16 bases sitting between them.

The chain has TRBV27 and TRBJ2-7, with a weak D call TRBD1 (5 bases). V lost 3 bases and J 7 bases, leaving 16 bases between the germline ends. CDR3 length: 14 residues. Germline V gene data show CDR1 as MNHEY and CDR2 as SMNVEV (reference sequence). The CDR3 loop is CASSFRQGPWEQYF. The CDR3 DNA reads TGTGCCAGCAGTTTTCGGCAGGGCCCTTGGGAGCAGTACTTC.

The chain joins TRBV30 to TRBJ2-7; 8 bases map to TRBD1. This CDR3 spans 13 amino acids. In germline, CDR1 is GTSNPN, CDR2 SVGIG (reference sequence). Losses at the gene ends were 5 bases for V and 2 bases for J; bases not matched to a gene: 5. The CDR3 DNA sequence: TGTGCCTGGGGGGGACAGGCAGCCTACGAGCAGTACTTC. It specifies CAWGGQAAYEQYF. Full variable domain (outside the CDR3, taken from reference TRBV30 and TRBJ2-7): SQTIHQWPATLVQPVGSPLSLECTVEGTSNPNLYWYRQAAGRGLQLLFYSVGIGQISSEVPQNLSASRPQDRQFILSSKKLLLSDSGFYLCAWGGQAAYEQYFGPGTRLTVT.

DNA of the CDR3: TGTGCCAGCAGCCGACAGGGGAACACTGAAGCTTTCTTT. Protein: CASSRQGNTEAFF. The V call is TRBV7-9, the J call TRBJ1-1; 7 bases are shared with TRBD1. The CDR3 covers 13 residues. V lost 5 bases to trimming and J lost 1 base; unmatched junction nucleotides: 1. The germline CDR1 and CDR2 sequences are SEHNR and FQNEAQ (reference sequence).

The chain has TRBV5-5 and TRBJ2-7; D gene uncertain. This CDR3 is built from 12 residues. Trimming left V 0 bases short and J 3 bases short, with 4 bases between. Germline V gene sequence: CDR1 SGHKS, CDR2 YYEKEE (reference sequence). The CDR3 reads CASSLVSYEQYF. The CDR3 region has the DNA TGTGCCAGCAGCTTGGTCAGCTACGAGCAGTACTTC.

The chain has TRBV12-5 and TRBJ2-3; D is perhaps TRBD2 (6 bases). Germline loops: CDR1 LGHNT, CDR2 FRNRAP. The ends were cut back, 5 bases at V and 2 bases at J, with 11 bases in the middle. There are 14 residues in the CDR3. CDR3 sequence (DNA): TGTGCTAGTGGTCCAACGGGACTCACAGATACGCAGTATTTT. It specifies CASGPTGLTDTQYF.

Only a few counts were recorded for this clone. This chain links TRBV15 with TRBJ2-5; TRBD2 is a possible D gene (6 bases). The J call is doubtful: the DNA matches TRBJ2-7 better. This CDR3 has 12 residues. From germline, CDR1 is LNHNV and CDR2 YYDKDF (reference sequence). The DNA for the CDR3 is TGTGCCACCAGCCCCGGGAGCAACGAGCAGTACTTC. Protein: CATSPGSNEQYF.